This T cell receptor (beta chain) was captured by sequencing in a study of cytomegalovirus exposure and HLA in healthy donors. At the level of the study: There were 300 to 400 genotyped donors. Of these, about 86% fell in the genetic ancestry cluster associated with self-reported Caucasian donors.

The PCR employed 60 Vbeta primers together with 13 Jbeta primers. The table came from immunoSEQ multiplex PCR; TCRdb's copy has only in-frame clones and leaves some out. The sample shows around 240,000 clones, more than 75% of them seen only once. The receptor was derived from a woman aged 40 to 50 in good health and CMV-seropositive. Sequencing was done on a sample of PBMCs.

The CDR3 DNA sequence: TGTGCCAGCAGCCCCCGGGGGGCGAACACTGAAGCTTTCTTT. Protein product: CASSPRGANTEAFF. The J gene is TRBJ1-1, the V gene TRBV11-3, with D maybe TRBD1 (6 bases). The CDR3 consists of 14 residues. The V end was cut by 5 bases, the J end by 1 base, with 11 bases between. Germline lookup yields CDR1 SGHNT and CDR2 YENEEA.